This T cell receptor (beta chain) stems from a study of patients and donors after allogeneic stem cell transplantation. TCRdb used MiXCR to reprocess the RT-PCR reads, holding one entry per CDR3 protein. This sample has 20,000 or so distinct CDR3 sequences, with about 5% found just once. This clonotype has ten or more counts. This CDR3 is built from 15 residues. Per germline, CDR1 SGDLS and CDR2 YYNGEE. The germline V and J ends were trimmed by 2 bases and 1 base, with 12 bases remaining between them. The sequence was collected from a human donor who was either an allogeneic HSCT recipient or a stem cell or donor lymphocyte infusion donor (not recorded which). It is not recorded whose cells these are; they may come from a transplant donor. Sequenced: blood, either unsorted or a sorted T cell fraction (not recorded which). V gene TRBV9 combines with J gene TRBJ1-1; no clear D gene. CDR3 in amino acids: CASSVDPGSNTEAFF. CDR3 DNA: TGTGCCAGCAGCGTTGACCCCGGTTCGAACACTGAAGCTTTCTTT.